This record covers a single T cell receptor (beta chain). This record belongs to a study of blood T cell repertoires in COVID-19. Study context: Acute and convalescent COVID-19 samples came from the United States, Italy and Spain.

V lost 6 bases, J lost 5 bases, and 6 bases stayed unmatched. There are 14 residues in the CDR3. The V gene's germline CDR1 is SGHAT and CDR2 FQNNGV. Original handling: Nucleated cell number was recorded as an estimate derived from reference gene primer amplification. The table came from immunoSEQ multiplex PCR; TCRdb's copy has only in-frame clones and leaves some out. For V, J and clone size, that table is used; D and trimming come from the DNA. The data show 66,000 or so clones, around three quarters seen once. Sequenced input: peripheral blood. The chain has TRBV11-2 and TRBJ2-5, with 10 bases aligning to TRBD1. The sequence was obtained from a human donor in a cohort sampled during active COVID-19. As DNA, the CDR3 is TGTGCCAGCAGTCGGGGACAGGGGCGGGAGACCCAGTACTTC. Protein: CASSRGQGRETQYF.